This T cell receptor beta chain was found in a study of radiation and T cells in renal cell carcinoma. Study outcomes and limitations: Pretreatment tumor biopsies were lacking, so baseline clonotypes are unknown. From baseline, blood top tumor clonotypes peaked at 2 weeks post-radiation.

The CDR3 covers 13 residues. V was shortened by 5 bases and J by 3 bases, with 8 bases between the two germline ends. The germline CDR1 and CDR2 sequences are MNHEY and SVGAGI. Time point noted: blood 4 weeks post-SBRT, at nephrectomy. Sample treatment: 15 Gy SBRT to primary tumor, nephrectomy 4 weeks later. Nephrectomy followed 15 Gy stereotactic body radiation by 4 weeks. Serial blood draws occurred at baseline and 2 and 4 weeks post-SBRT. Sequencing used immunoSEQ multiplex PCR; TCRdb keeps in-frame clones, though not all of them. The sample comprises about 77,000 clones, 70% to 90% of which are singletons, and approximately 2.3% rests with the top ten. As concerns this clone: The antigen is not known. Different DNA sequences within this sample yield the same CDR3.

Source: blood, taken from a patient whose treatment included radiotherapy and nephrectomy. J is TRBJ2-1 and V is TRBV6-5, with D unclear. The origin of this receptor is a woman in her sixties with renal cell carcinoma. The CDR3 DNA is TGTGCCAGCAGTCGCACAGACTACAATGAGCAGTTCTTC. Its protein is CASSRTDYNEQFF.